The source of this T cell receptor (beta chain) is a study of regulatory T cells in long-lasting Graves disease. Indicated time point: newly diagnosed GD, antithyroid drugs for less than 3 months. RNA from PBMCs was the source of the TCR library. Arm-PCR with iRepertoire HTBI primers amplified the CDR3 regions for these TCR beta libraries. TCRdb re-analysed the multiplex PCR reads in MiXCR, keeping a single row per CDR3 protein. The table records 500,000 or so distinct CDR3 sequences, roughly 15% of them present only once. This clonotype has just a few counts. There are 15 residues in the CDR3. The V and J ends lost 4 bases and 1 base, in that order; junction bases with no gene match: 6. Germline V gene data show CDR1 as DFQATT and CDR2 as SNEGSKA (reference sequence). The same data also went into a second study, on T cells in Graves' hyperthyroidism and ophthalmopathy.

The sample consisted of peripheral blood mononuclear cells (PBMCs), taken at new diagnosis, from a patient treated with antithyroid drugs. This chain joins TRBV20-1 and TRBJ2-1, with 8 bases identical to TRBD1. The clonotype originates from a middle-aged man with Graves disease. CDR3 bases: TGCAGTGCTATCACCGACAGGGGATCCTACAATGAGCAGTTCTTC. Translating gives CSAITDRGSYNEQFF.